The source of this T cell receptor beta chain is a study of blood T cell repertoires in COVID-19. Across the whole study: T cells, B-cell-depleted T cells, or PBMCs provided the cDNA or gDNA that served as material.

CDR3 length: 17 residues. Losses at the gene ends were 5 bases for V and 2 bases for J; bases not matched to a gene: 4. The V gene's germline CDR1 is LGHDT and CDR2 YNNKEL (reference sequence). Using immunoSEQ multiplex PCR, the repertoire was profiled, and TCRdb retains in-frame clones only, with some absent. The sample lists about 59,000 clones, 73% occurring once. This sequence joins TRBV3-1 (or the pseudogene TRBV3-2) and TRBJ2-2; 14 nucleotides agree with TRBD2. This TCR came from a woman in her seventies with acute or convalescent COVID-19. The material sequenced was peripheral blood. The CDR3 nucleotides are TGTGCCAGCAGCAGGACTAGCGGGGGGACAAACACCGGGGAGCTGTTTTTT. It translates to CASSRTSGGTNTGELFF.